The clone carrying this T cell receptor (beta chain) was detected only once. This CDR3 region has 14 residues. Germline values: CDR1 LNHDA, CDR2 SQIVND (reference sequence). V lost 1 base, J lost 4 bases, and 11 bases lay in between. The entry originates in a study of shared clonotypes between healthy human individuals. This table comes from immunoSEQ multiplex PCR, and its TCRdb copy is limited to in-frame clones, with some not included. Of around 440,000 clones listed, approximately 80% are singletons. The TCR originated in a woman in her thirties or forties in good health. Some clones in this sample may be carry-over from other donors' samples. The chain joins TRBV19 to TRBJ2-7; possibly TRBD1 or TRBD2 for D (5 bases each). Sequenced input: PBMCs. For the CDR3, the DNA is TGTGCCAGTAGTATAGGGGGGTGGGCGTACGAGCAGTACTTC. Translation: CASSIGGWAYEQYF.